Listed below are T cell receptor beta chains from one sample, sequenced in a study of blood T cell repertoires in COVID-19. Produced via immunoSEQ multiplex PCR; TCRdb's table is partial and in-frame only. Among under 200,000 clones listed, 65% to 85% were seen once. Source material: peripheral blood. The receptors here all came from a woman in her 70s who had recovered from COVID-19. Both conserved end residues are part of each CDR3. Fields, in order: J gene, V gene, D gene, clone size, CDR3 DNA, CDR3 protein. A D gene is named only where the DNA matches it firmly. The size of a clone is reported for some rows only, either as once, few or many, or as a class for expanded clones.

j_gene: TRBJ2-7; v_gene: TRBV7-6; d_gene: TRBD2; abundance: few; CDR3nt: TGTGCCAGCAGCTTAGTACAATTTGAGCGGGAGGGCCTCTACGAGCAGTACTTC; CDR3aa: CASSLVQFEREGLYEQYF
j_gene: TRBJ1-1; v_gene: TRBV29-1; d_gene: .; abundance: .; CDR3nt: TGCAGCGCCTCCCCGGTCGGGAACACTGAAGCTTTCTTT; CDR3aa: CSASPVGNTEAFF
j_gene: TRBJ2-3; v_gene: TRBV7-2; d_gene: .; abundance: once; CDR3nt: TGTGCCAGCAGCTTCCTTGTGGGGGCGGGCACAGATACGCAGTATTTT; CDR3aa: CASSFLVGAGTDTQYF
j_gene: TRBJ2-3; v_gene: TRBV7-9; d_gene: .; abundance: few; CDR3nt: TGTGCCAGCAGCTTCACCCCGGGCCCCACGGGGACGCAGTATTTT; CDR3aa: CASSFTPGPTGTQYF
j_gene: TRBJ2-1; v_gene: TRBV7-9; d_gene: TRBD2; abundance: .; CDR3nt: TGTGCCCCCAGGGGGGTAGCGGGGGACTACAATGAGCAGTTCTTC; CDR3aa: CAPRGVAGDYNEQFF
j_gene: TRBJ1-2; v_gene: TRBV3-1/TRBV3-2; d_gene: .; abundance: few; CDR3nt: TGTGCCAGCAGCCGGCAGGGGCCCTATGGCTACACCTTC; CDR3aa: CASSRQGPYGYTF
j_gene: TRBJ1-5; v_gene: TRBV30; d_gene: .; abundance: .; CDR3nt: TGTGCCTGGGGGGGAGACACCCTTAGCAATCAGCCCCAGCATTTT; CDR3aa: CAWGGDTLSNQPQHF
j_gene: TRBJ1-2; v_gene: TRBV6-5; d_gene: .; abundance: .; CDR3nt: TGTGCCAGCAACCCGGGGGGCCTATATGGCTACACCTTC; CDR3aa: CASNPGGLYGYTF
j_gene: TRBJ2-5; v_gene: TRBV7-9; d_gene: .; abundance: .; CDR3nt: TGTGCCAGCAGCCCCGTGGGCTTGGGCGAGACCCAGTACTTC; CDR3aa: CASSPVGLGETQYF
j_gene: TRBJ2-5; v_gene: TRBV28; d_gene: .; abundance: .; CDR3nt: TGTGCCAGCAGCAGCCGTGGGGGCAGAAACCAAGAGACCCAGTACTTC; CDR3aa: CASSSRGGRNQETQYF
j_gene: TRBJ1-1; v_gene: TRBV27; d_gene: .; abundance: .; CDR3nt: TGTGCCAGCAGAAAGACAGACATGAACACTGAAGCTTTCTTT; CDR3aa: CASRKTDMNTEAFF
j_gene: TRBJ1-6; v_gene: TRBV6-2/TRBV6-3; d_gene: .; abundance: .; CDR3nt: TGTGCCAGCAGTTACGACAGGCTGGGGTCACCCCTCCACTTT; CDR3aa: CASSYDRLGSPLHF
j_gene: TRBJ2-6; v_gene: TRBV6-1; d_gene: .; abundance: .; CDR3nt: TGTGCCAGCAGTGAGGTGGCGGGCCCTGGGGCCAACGTCCTGACTTTC; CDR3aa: CASSEVAGPGANVLTF
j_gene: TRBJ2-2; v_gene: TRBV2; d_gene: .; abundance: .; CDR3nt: TGTGCCAGCAGTGAGAGTGGGGGGTCCACCGGGGAGCTGTTTTTT; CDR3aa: CASSESGGSTGELFF
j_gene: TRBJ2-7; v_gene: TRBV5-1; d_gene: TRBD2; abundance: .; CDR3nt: TGCGCCAGCAAGCGGGACGGGACCTACGAGCAGTACTTC; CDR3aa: CASKRDGTYEQYF
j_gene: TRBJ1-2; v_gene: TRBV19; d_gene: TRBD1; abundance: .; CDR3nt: TGTGCCAGTAGTGCCGCGGGACAGGGAGGCTATGGCTACACCTTC; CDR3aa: CASSAAGQGGYGYTF
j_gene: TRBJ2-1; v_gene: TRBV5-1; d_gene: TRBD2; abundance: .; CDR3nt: TGCGCCAGCAGCTTGAGGGGACTAGCGGCGCGATACAATGAGCAGTTCTTC; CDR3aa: CASSLRGLAARYNEQFF
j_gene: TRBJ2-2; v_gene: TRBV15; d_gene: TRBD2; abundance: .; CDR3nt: TGTGCCACCAGCAGAGATTGGGGACTAGCGAACACCGGGGAGCTGTTTTTT; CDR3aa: CATSRDWGLANTGELFF
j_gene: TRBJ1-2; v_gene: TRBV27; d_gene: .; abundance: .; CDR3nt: TGTGCCAGCAGTTTAGGCAGAAACTATGGCTACACCTTC; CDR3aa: CASSLGRNYGYTF
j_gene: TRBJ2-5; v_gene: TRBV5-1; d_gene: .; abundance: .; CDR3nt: TGCGCCAGCAGCTTGGGGGCAGGGCTTGGGGAGACCCAGTACTTC; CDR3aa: CASSLGAGLGETQYF
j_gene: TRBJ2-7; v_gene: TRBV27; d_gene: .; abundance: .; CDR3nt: TGTGCCAGCAGTTTCGGGGACTCGAGCTCCTACGAGCAGTACTTC; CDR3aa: CASSFGDSSSYEQYF
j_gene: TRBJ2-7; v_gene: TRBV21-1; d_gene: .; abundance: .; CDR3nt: TGTGCCAGCAGCAAATGGGCGGGGGGGCACGAGCAGTACTTC; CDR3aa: CASSKWAGGHEQYF
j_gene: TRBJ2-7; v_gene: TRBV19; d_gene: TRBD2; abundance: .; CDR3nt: TGTGCCAGTAAGGGTAGCGGGACCGCCTACGAGCAGTACTTC; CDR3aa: CASKGSGTAYEQYF
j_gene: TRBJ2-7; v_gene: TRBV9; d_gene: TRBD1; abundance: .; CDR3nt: TGTGCCAGCAGCGAGGGACAGCATTACTACGAGCAGTACTTC; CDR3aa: CASSEGQHYYEQYF